This T cell receptor beta chain was recorded in a study of vaccination effects on CD4 cells after COVID-19. TCRdb's copy holds only in-frame clones and misses some; the assay was immunoSEQ multiplex PCR. The sample contains fewer than 90,000 clones, 73% of which appear only once. Worth noting for this clone: Its antigen remains unknown.

Antigen-specific CD4+ T cells were expanded with viral peptide pools in the ViraFEST assay before sequencing. Cultured cells yielded isolated CD4+ T cells after 10 to 11 days. PCR confirmed that the person was infected with SARS-CoV-2 between March and December 2020. Trimming removed 5 bases from V and 6 bases from J; junction bases left unmatched: 7. CDR3 length: 14 amino acids. Germline-derived CDR1 and CDR2 are SGHTA and FQGTGA. The chain employs TRBV7-3 and TRBJ2-1; 7 nucleotides agree with TRBD2. This TCR came from a human donor who had a prior SARS-CoV-2 infection. Sequences were derived from CD4+ T cells from PBMCs cultured with HIV peptides, sampled before COVID-19 vaccination. Documented subset: HIV-1 Nef peptide pool negative control/reference culture. This chain's CDR3 is CASSQQAGTNEQFF. The DNA of the CDR3 is TGTGCCAGCAGCCAACAAGCGGGGACCAATGAGCAGTTCTTC.